These T cell receptor beta chains were read from a single sample in a study of blood T cell repertoires in COVID-19. TCRdb's copy holds only in-frame clones and misses some; the assay was immunoSEQ multiplex PCR. The sample lists hundreds of thousands of clones; roughly 89% were seen once. Input material: PBMCs or T cells enriched from blood (not recorded which). The receptor source for this set is a woman in her forties who had recovered from COVID-19. CDR3s include the opening cysteine and the closing phenylalanine or tryptophan. D genes are given only for firm matches. Size is omitted from some rows. Given values are once, few, many or a class for expanded clones.

d_gene	abundance	v_gene	j_gene	CDR3nt	CDR3aa
TRBD2	NA	TRBV10-3	TRBJ2-1	TGTGCCATCAGTGAACGTCTAGCGGGAGGTGCGTCGGATGAGCAGTTCTTC	CAISERLAGGASDEQFF
TRBD1	NA	TRBV28	TRBJ1-3	TGTGCCAGCAGTTCCCGACAGGGGGCTGGAAACACCATATATTTT	CASSSRQGAGNTIYF
NA	NA	TRBV28	TRBJ2-7	TGTGCCAGCAGTCCCGCTCGCGGGGACTCCTACGAGCAGTACTTC	CASSPARGDSYEQYF
TRBD2	NA	TRBV28	TRBJ2-1	TGTGCCAGCAGTCCCCAAACTAGCGGGAGAAATGAGCAGTTCTTC	CASSPQTSGRNEQFF
TRBD1	once	TRBV19	TRBJ2-7	TGTGCCAGTAGTTGGACAGGGATATCGGAGCAGTACTTC	CASSWTGISEQYF
TRBD1	NA	TRBV7-2	TRBJ2-1	TGTGCCAGCAGCACCGGGACAGGTGCCTACAATGAGCAGTTCTTC	CASSTGTGAYNEQFF
NA	NA	TRBV11-2	TRBJ2-3	TGTGCCAGCAGCTTAGATCGGAGAGATACGCAGTATTTT	CASSLDRRDTQYF
TRBD1	NA	TRBV11-2	TRBJ1-2	TGTGCCAGCAGCTTAGCGCCGGGACAGGGTGACGGCTACACCTTC	CASSLAPGQGDGYTF
NA	NA	TRBV6-4	TRBJ1-2	TGTGCCAGCAGTGAGGGGGAGGGAACCAAGGACTATGGCTACACCTTC	CASSEGEGTKDYGYTF
NA	NA	TRBV7-2	TRBJ1-5	TGTGCCAGCAGCTTAGTTAGGTCAGGGGCAGCCCAGCATTTT	CASSLVRSGAAQHF
TRBD1	once	TRBV4-1	TRBJ1-6	TGCGCCAGCAGCCAGGCCCAGGGGGCGTTCTCCTATAATTCACCCCTCCACTTT	CASSQAQGAFSYNSPLHF
NA	NA	TRBV7-2	TRBJ2-5	TGTGCCAGCAGCTTAGAGAGGGCACAAGAGACCCAGTACTTC	CASSLERAQETQYF
NA	NA	TRBV7-2	TRBJ1-3	TGTGCCAGCAGCTCAATCAGTATACAGGGTAACCCAGGAAACACCATATATTTT	CASSSISIQGNPGNTIYF
NA	NA	TRBV29-1	TRBJ2-7	TGCAGCGTCACCAGGGGCACCAACGAGCAGTACTTC	CSVTRGTNEQYF
TRBD2	NA	TRBV3-1/TRBV3-2	TRBJ2-7	TGTGCCAGCAGCCGCCATCCCGGGACTAGCGGCTACGAGCAGTACTTC	CASSRHPGTSGYEQYF
TRBD1	NA	TRBV7-9	TRBJ2-1	TGTGCCAGCAGCTACCGACAGGGGTCGGACTACAATGAGCAGTTCTTC	CASSYRQGSDYNEQFF
NA	NA	TRBV2	TRBJ2-1	TGTGCCAGCAGTGGCGCGGTCTACAATGAGCAGTTCTTC	CASSGAVYNEQFF
TRBD2	once	TRBV11-3	TRBJ2-1	TGTGCCAGCAGTTCCGGGACTAGCGGGCCCCATGAGCAGTTCTTC	CASSSGTSGPHEQFF
TRBD2	NA	TRBV28	TRBJ2-3	TGTGCCAGCAGCATTTCCGGGACTAGCAGTTCAGATACGCAGTATTTT	CASSISGTSSSDTQYF
TRBD2	NA	TRBV9	TRBJ2-1	TGTGCCAGCAGCCCCCAAGGCGGGGGGTCCTACAATGAGCAGTTCTTC	CASSPQGGGSYNEQFF
NA	NA	TRBV19	TRBJ2-7	TGTGCCAGTAGTGCGGGTGTAAAGCAGTACTTC	CASSAGVKQYF
NA	NA	TRBV9	TRBJ1-3	TGTGCCAGCAGCCTAGACAACTACTCTGGAAACACCATATATTTT	CASSLDNYSGNTIYF
NA	NA	TRBV7-9	TRBJ2-7	TGTGCCAGCAGCCGACAGTACGAGCAGTACTTC	CASSRQYEQYF
TRBD1	NA	TRBV28	TRBJ1-6	TGTGCCAGCAGCTACGGGACAGGGAGGTACAATTCACCCCTCCACTTT	CASSYGTGRYNSPLHF
NA	once	TRBV5-1	TRBJ2-5	TGCGCCAGCAGCTTGGAGGGGGTAGGTCAAGGGACCCAGTACTTC	CASSLEGVGQGTQYF
NA	NA	TRBV27	TRBJ2-2	TGTGCCAGCAGTACAGGGTACGCCGGGGAGCTGTTTTTT	CASSTGYAGELFF
TRBD1	NA	TRBV5-6	TRBJ2-3	TGTGCCAGCAGCCTCTGGGACAGGAGCACAGATACGCAGTATTTT	CASSLWDRSTDTQYF
TRBD1	NA	TRBV3-1/TRBV3-2	TRBJ1-3	TGTGCCAGCAGCCGATACGGACAGGGGGCTTCTGGAAACACCATATATTTT	CASSRYGQGASGNTIYF
NA	NA	TRBV27	TRBJ2-3	TGTGCCAGCAGAGAGGGACTGCCGGGCACAGATACGCAGTATTTT	CASREGLPGTDTQYF
NA	few	TRBV5-6	TRBJ2-7	TGTGCCAGCAGCTCCACATTCTCCGGGTGGTACGAGCAGTACTTC	CASSSTFSGWYEQYF
NA	NA	TRBV20-1	TRBJ1-5	TGCAGTGCTAGTAGGGGAAACCTTTTCAGCAATCAGCCCCAGCATTTT	CSASRGNLFSNQPQHF
TRBD2	NA	TRBV7-6	TRBJ2-7	TGTGCCAGCAGCTTAGCGGTAGCGGGGCCTTACGAGCAGTACTTC	CASSLAVAGPYEQYF
TRBD2	NA	TRBV13	TRBJ2-3	TGTGCCAGCAGCTTTCGGACTAGCGGGAGCACAGATACGCAGTATTTT	CASSFRTSGSTDTQYF
TRBD1	NA	TRBV2	TRBJ1-6	TGTGCCACGGGACAGGGGAAAAATTCACCCCTCCACTTT	CATGQGKNSPLHF
NA	NA	TRBV27	TRBJ1-5	TGTGCCAGCAGTTTGGGCAGAGATCAGCCCCAGCATTTT	CASSLGRDQPQHF
TRBD1	NA	TRBV6-5	TRBJ1-4	TGTGCCAGCAGTTACCGGGACAGTGAAAAACTGTTTTTT	CASSYRDSEKLFF
NA	NA	TRBV10-3	TRBJ2-3	TGTGCCATCAGTGAGTCGAGTGGGGGCCAAGATACGCAGTATTTT	CAISESSGGQDTQYF
TRBD1	NA	TRBV19	TRBJ1-1	TGTGCCAGTTCCGACCCCGGGACAGGGGGCAGTGAAGCTTTCTTT	CASSDPGTGGSEAFF
NA	NA	TRBV2	TRBJ2-7	TGTGCCAGCAGGAGCGGACTGCTAGAGTACGAGCAGTACTTC	CASRSGLLEYEQYF
NA	NA	TRBV7-2	TRBJ2-2	TGTGCCAGCAGAGTGGGCACGAACACCGGGGAGCTGTTTTTT	CASRVGTNTGELFF
NA	NA	TRBV7-3	TRBJ2-1	TGTGCCAGCAGCTTATATATAGACAATGAGCAGTTCTTC	CASSLYIDNEQFF
TRBD2	NA	TRBV6-2/TRBV6-3	TRBJ2-7	TGTGCCAGCAGTTCCCGGGAGGTTACCGACGAGCAGTACTTC	CASSSREVTDEQYF
NA	NA	TRBV5-8	TRBJ1-4	TGTGCCAGCAGCCCCGGGAGGAGGGTTTCAACTAATGAAAAACTGTTTTTT	CASSPGRRVSTNEKLFF
NA	NA	TRBV7-6	TRBJ1-1	TGTGCCAGCAGCTTGGGGCAGGGAACTGAAGCTTTCTTT	CASSLGQGTEAFF
TRBD1	NA	TRBV5-5	TRBJ2-7	TGTGCCAGCAGCGTGGCAGCCGGGACAGGCTACGAGCAGTACTTC	CASSVAAGTGYEQYF
TRBD1	NA	TRBV2	TRBJ2-2	TGTGCCAGCAGTGCCCGGGACAGGGCAAGTTTAGCGAACACCGGGGAGCTGTTTTTT	CASSARDRASLANTGELFF
NA	once	TRBV30	TRBJ2-3	TGTGCCTGGAGTGTATCGGGGGATACGCAGTATTTT	CAWSVSGDTQYF
NA	NA	TRBV7-9	TRBJ1-1	TGTGCCAGCAGACCCAGATCCGCTTTGGAAGCTTTCTTT	CASRPRSALEAFF
TRBD1	once	TRBV28	TRBJ2-3	TGTGCCAGCAGCCTTGACAGGGGGTCAGATACGCAGTATTTT	CASSLDRGSDTQYF
NA	NA	TRBV7-2	TRBJ1-3	TGTGCCAGCAGCTTTGGGAGGGTTGACACCATATATTTT	CASSFGRVDTIYF
TRBD2	NA	TRBV7-2	TRBJ2-2	TGTGCCAGCAGCTTAGATGCGCCTAGCGGGAGCACCGGGGAGCTGTTTTTT	CASSLDAPSGSTGELFF
NA	NA	TRBV6-1	TRBJ2-7	TGTGCCAGCAGTGAAGCGCTTCGCAGGGGTAGCGAGCAGTACTTC	CASSEALRRGSEQYF
TRBD2	NA	TRBV2	TRBJ2-5	TGTGCCAGCAGTGCTGCGGGACTAGCGGGAGGGGGGGAAGAGACCCAGTACTTC	CASSAAGLAGGGEETQYF